These 20 T cell receptor beta chains were all obtained from the same sample, sequenced in a study of regulatory T cells in long-lasting Graves disease. Building of the TCR beta libraries involved iRepertoire HTBI primers and Arm-PCR of CDR3 regions. MiXCR was run by TCRdb on the multiplex PCR reads, yielding one entry per CDR3 protein. The sample shows roughly 440,000 distinct CDR3 sequences, about a sixth of them seen only once. Time point described: newly diagnosed GD, antithyroid drugs for less than 3 months. From RNA extracted from PBMCs, the TCR library was made. In addition, the sample was reused for a study of T cells in Graves' hyperthyroidism and ophthalmopathy.

The source material was peripheral blood mononuclear cells (PBMCs), sampled at new diagnosis, from a patient treated with antithyroid drugs. The origin of the receptors is a woman aged 18-29 years with Graves disease.

The chain links TRBV5-1 to TRBJ2-1, with D maybe TRBD2 (6 bases). V lost 7 bases, J lost 8 bases, and 16 bases lay in between. Germline CDR1 reads SGHRS; CDR2 reads YFSETQ. The CDR3 totals 13 residues. CDR3 DNA: TGCGCCAGCGGGAGGTCAAGCGCGGATGAGCAGTTCTTC. Protein product: CASGRSSADEQFF.

A word on this clonotype: A much more abundant neighbour one base away suggests this may be a read error. The chain has TRBV20-1 and TRBJ2-3, with 9 bases lining up with TRBD1. CDR1 is DFQATT and CDR2 is SNEGSKA in the germline V gene (reference sequence). Germline trimming cut 5 bases from V and 5 bases from J; bases unmatched to any gene: 11. The CDR3 sequence is 15 residues long. The CDR3 reads CSAGTGQGNIDTQYF. DNA for the CDR3: TGCAGTGCTGGCACTGGACAGGGGAACATAGATACGCAGTATTTT.

Concerning this clonotype itself: A read error may be the cause here, since a much bigger clone is one base away. This chain connects TRBV28 to TRBJ1-2, with TRBD1 as a possible D gene (5 bases). Trimming took off 2 bases at V and 3 bases at J, with 19 bases between the two ends. Germline loops: CDR1 MDHEN, CDR2 SYDVKM. The CDR3 length is 17 residues. This chain's CDR3 is CASSLRGLGAEDYGYTF. For the CDR3, the DNA is TGTGCCAGCAGTTTACGCGGGCTCGGGGCTGAGGACTATGGCTACACCTTC.

This clonotype was found many times. This chain uses TRBV7-9 with TRBJ2-1; TRBD2 aligns across 16 bases. This CDR3 has 18 residues. Germline lookup yields CDR1 SEHNR and CDR2 FQNEAQ (reference sequence). V gave up 4 bases and J gave up 4 bases; unmatched junction bases: 7. CDR3: CASSSVGTSGRVYNEQFF. In DNA, the CDR3 is TGTGCCAGCAGCTCCGTGGGGACTAGCGGGAGGGTTTACAATGAGCAGTTCTTC.

The rearrangement links TRBV30 to TRBJ2-1; TRBD1 is a possible D gene (7 bases). V lost 5 bases and J 0 bases, leaving 11 bases between the germline ends. CDR1 and CDR2 from the germline V gene are GTSNPN and SVGIG (reference sequence). The CDR3 spans 14 residues. CDR3 protein: CAWGGTASYNEQFF. The CDR3 DNA sequence: TGTGCCTGGGGGGGGACAGCCTCCTACAATGAGCAGTTCTTC.

This clonotype was counted only a few times. This chain connects TRBV27 to TRBJ1-5, with 8 bases lining up with TRBD1. V trimming: 6 bases; J trimming: 2 bases; junction bases outside the gene matches: 3. The germline V gene encodes CDR1 MNHEY and CDR2 SMNVEV (reference sequence). This CDR3 has 14 amino acids. CDR3 bases: TGTGCCAGCAGGGGGACAGGTGGCAATCAGCCCCAGCATTTT. Translation gives CASRGTGGNQPQHF.

The genes are TRBV27 and TRBJ2-7; D perhaps matches TRBD2 (7 bases). This CDR3 has 16 amino acids. The germline CDR1 and CDR2 sequences are MNHEY and SMNVEV (reference sequence). Between the trimmed V and J ends, which lost 5 bases and 3 bases, there was a span of 20 bases. The chain's CDR3 is CASSPFHRGAIYEQYF. CDR3 in DNA: TGTGCCAGCAGTCCCTTCCACCGGGGGGCAATCTACGAGCAGTACTTC.

As for this clonotype: This likely came from a read error, as a far larger clone is one base away. The gene calls are TRBV20-1 and TRBJ2-1, with D possibly being TRBD1 or TRBD2 (5 bases each). Germline V lookup: CDR1 DFQATT, CDR2 SNEGSKA (reference sequence). The germline V and J ends were trimmed by 0 bases and 10 bases, with 19 bases remaining between them. The CDR3 runs to 15 residues. CDR3 nucleotides: TGCAGTGCTAGAGATGTTAGCAGAGGGGCCTACGAGCAGTTCTTC. Translated: CSARDVSRGAYEQFF.

This clonotype has more than one count but fewer than ten. The chain has TRBV30 and TRBJ2-7, with TRBD1 matching 8 bases. The CDR3 extends over 13 amino acids. Germline CDR1 reads GTSNPN; CDR2 reads SVGIG (reference sequence). Trimming at V came to 0 bases and at J to 2 bases, leaving 0 bases not matched to a gene. CDR3 in DNA: TGTGCCTGGAGTGTACAGGGGGCCTACGAGCAGTACTTC. Translated: CAWSVQGAYEQYF.

This chain links TRBV9 with TRBJ1-6; D might be TRBD1 (5 bases). V was cut by 3 bases and J by 3 bases, with 19 bases left in between. This CDR3 comprises 18 residues. The germline V gene encodes CDR1 SGDLS and CDR2 YYNGEE. CDR3: CASSGGRGSDLYNSPLHF. DNA for the CDR3: TGTGCCAGCAGCGGCGGCCGGGGCAGCGACCTCTATAATTCACCCCTCCACTTT.

In its sample, this clonotype was seen a few times. CDR3 sequence: CASSAWGENEQFF. The CDR3 nucleotides read TGTGCCAGCAGTGCGTGGGGGGAGAATGAGCAGTTCTTC. This rearrangement joins TRBV27 to TRBJ2-1, with D tentatively TRBD2 (6 bases). There are 13 residues in the CDR3. Germline V lookup: CDR1 MNHEY, CDR2 SMNVEV (reference sequence). V lost 5 bases to trimming and J lost 7 bases, with 12 bases between them.

This clonotype has at least ten counts. The genes are TRBV3-1 and TRBJ2-7, with D possibly matching TRBD1 (5 bases). CDR1 LGHDT and CDR2 YNNKEL come from the germline V gene (reference sequence). The CDR3 runs 13 residues. The V end lost 6 bases, the J end lost 2 bases, and 11 bases lay between the germline ends. This CDR3 is CASSRQQAYEQYF. The DNA of the CDR3 is TGTGCCAGCAGTCGACAGCAAGCCTACGAGCAGTACTTC.

The chain employs TRBV14 and TRBJ2-3; D remains ambiguous. CDR3 length: 15 amino acids. Trimming removed 1 base at V and 5 bases at J, with 13 bases between. The germline V gene encodes CDR1 SGHDN and CDR2 FVKESK. In DNA, the CDR3 is TGTGCCAGCAGCCAAGGTGACGGTGGTCGAGATACGCAGTATTTT. The encoded protein is CASSQGDGGRDTQYF.

The rearrangement uses TRBV5-1 and TRBJ2-7; 7 bases are shared with TRBD1. This CDR3 has 15 amino acids. V lost 3 bases and J lost 0; bases outside the gene matches: 6. Germline CDR1 is SGHRS and CDR2 is YFSETQ. The CDR3 nucleotides are TGCGCCAGCAGCTGGCGTCGGGACAGCTCCTACGAGCAGTACTTC. It translates to CASSWRRDSSYEQYF.

The chain combines TRBV5-6 with TRBJ2-2; tentative D call: TRBD2 (6 bases). Trimming cost V 3 bases and J 5 bases, with 17 bases left between them. The germline gives CDR1 SGHDT, CDR2 YYEEEE. The CDR3 contains 16 residues. DNA for the CDR3: TGTGCCAGCAGCTGGGGGGAAACGGGAGATACCGGGGAGCTGTTTTTT. Protein: CASSWGETGDTGELFF.

This clonotype has at least ten counts. The chain couples TRBV7-9 to TRBJ2-3, with 7 nucleotides matching TRBD2. Germline V gene sequence: CDR1 SEHNR, CDR2 FQNEAQ (reference sequence). Trimming at V came to 3 bases and at J to 0 bases, leaving 6 bases not matched to a gene. The CDR3 consists of 16 residues. CDR3 bases: TGTGCCAGCAGCTTCACCGGGACTACAAGCACAGATACGCAGTATTTT. Translating it yields CASSFTGTTSTDTQYF.

This sequence joins TRBV29-1 and TRBJ2-3, with TRBD1 as a possible D gene (5 bases). The CDR3 length is 13 residues. Deletions cut 6 bases from V and 2 bases from J, with 12 bases between. CDR1 and CDR2 from the germline V gene are SQVTM and ANQGSEA. CDR3 DNA sequence: TGCAGCGTAGCACAGGAGTTCACAGATACGCAGTATTTT. This encodes CSVAQEFTDTQYF.

Ten or more counts support this clonotype. The V gene is TRBV7-6, the J gene TRBJ1-1; D gene unclear. Trimming shortened V by 4 bases and J by 6 bases, and 9 bases separated the two germline ends. In germline, CDR1 is SGHVS, CDR2 FNYEAQ. The CDR3 length is 12 residues. In DNA form, the CDR3 reads TGTGCCAGCAGCTCCGACCTTGCTGAAGCTTTCTTT. This encodes CASSSDLAEAFF.

This clonotype was found many times. CDR3 protein: CSGRYTRTRNTEAFF. The DNA for the CDR3 is TGCAGCGGACGATACACGCGAACAAGGAACACTGAAGCTTTCTTT. The rearrangement uses TRBV29-1 and TRBJ1-1, with D unclear. Germline assignment: CDR1 SQVTM and CDR2 ANQGSEA. The CDR3 spans 15 residues. Trimming stripped 7 bases from V and 1 base from J, with 19 bases between.

This clonotype was recorded at least ten times. The chain uses TRBV28 and TRBJ2-3, with D possibly being TRBD1 (6 bases). The germline V gene encodes CDR1 MDHEN and CDR2 SYDVKM. The V end was cut by 2 bases, the J end by 3 bases, with 9 bases between. The CDR3 totals 14 residues. In nucleotides, the CDR3 is TGTGCCAGCAGTTTACAGGGGCGTACAGATACGCAGTATTTT. It codes for CASSLQGRTDTQYF.